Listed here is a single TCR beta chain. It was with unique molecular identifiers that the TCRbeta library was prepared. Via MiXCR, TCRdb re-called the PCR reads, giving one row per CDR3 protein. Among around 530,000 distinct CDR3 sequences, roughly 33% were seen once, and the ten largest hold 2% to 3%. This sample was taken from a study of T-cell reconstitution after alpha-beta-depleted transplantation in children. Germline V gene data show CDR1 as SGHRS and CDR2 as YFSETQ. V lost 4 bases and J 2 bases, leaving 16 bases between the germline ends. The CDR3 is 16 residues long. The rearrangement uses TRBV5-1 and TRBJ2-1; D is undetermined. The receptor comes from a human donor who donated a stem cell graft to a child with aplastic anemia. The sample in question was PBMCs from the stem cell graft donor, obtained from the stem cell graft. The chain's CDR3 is CASSLKRSETYNEQFF. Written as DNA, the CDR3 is TGCGCCAGCAGCCTGAAGAGGAGCGAAACCTACAATGAGCAGTTCTTC.